These 2 T cell receptor beta chains share one sample of origin, sequenced in a study of identical twins. TCRdb re-analysed the 5' RACE reads in MiXCR, keeping a single row per CDR3 protein. Of 470,000 or so distinct CDR3 sequences in the sample, 20% to 30% are singletons; the top ten hold about 2.9%. These data also featured in a second study, about T cells expressing NK-cell markers.

Sequencing input: CD4+ T cells sorted from blood. The source is a woman younger than 30 in good health.

This clonotype has a handful of counts. This chain uses TRBV4-3 with TRBJ2-3; TRBD2 matches at 12 bases. V shed 1 base and J 4 bases; nucleotides not matched to a gene: 6. CDR3 length: 17 residues. Germline lookup yields CDR1 LGHNA and CDR2 YSLEER. In nucleotides, the CDR3 is TGCGCCAGCAGCCAAGCCCCTAGCGGGAGGGGCCCAGATACGCAGTATTTT. It specifies CASSQAPSGRGPDTQYF.

V and J are TRBV7-9 and TRBJ1-4, with 7 positions matching TRBD1. CDR3 length: 15 residues. Trimming at V came to 2 bases and at J to 8 bases, leaving 8 bases not matched to a gene. Germline-derived CDR1 and CDR2 are SEHNR and FQNEAQ (reference sequence). This CDR3 is CASSLQRQGGEKLFF. The CDR3 coding sequence is TGTGCCAGCAGCTTACAACGGCAGGGGGGCGAAAAACTGTTTTTT.